This paragraph reports one TCR beta chain. The data belong to a study of Ad26.COV2.S vaccination and SARS-CoV-2 variants. Study in general: Donor got 5x10^10 or 1x10^11 viral particles of Ad26.COV2.S.

CDR1 is SGHRS and CDR2 is YFSETQ in the germline V gene. V lost 0 bases and J lost 15; bases outside the gene matches: 6. The CDR3 covers 13 residues. The treatment is: roughly 20 received Ad26.COV2.S at low or high dose, single or two shots; several received placebo; per-sample allocation not given. It was on day 63 after the first vaccine or placebo injection that samples were taken. Produced via immunoSEQ multiplex PCR; TCRdb's table is partial and in-frame only. The sample lists roughly 400,000 clones, around 89% occurring once. This chain joins TRBV5-1 and TRBJ2-3; 11 positions match TRBD1. Sequences were derived from peripheral blood, sampled in a trial of Ad26.COV2.S vaccine versus placebo. This TCR was recovered from a person between 18 and 65 years old who received the Ad26.COV2.S COVID-19 vaccine or a placebo. CDR3 protein: CASSLGPGQGAYF. CDR3 bases: TGCGCCAGCAGCTTGGGGCCCGGACAGGGGGCCTATTTT.